Reported below is one TCR beta chain. Primers for the PCR totalled 60 Vbeta and 13 Jbeta. Assay: immunoSEQ multiplex PCR; the TCRdb copy retains only in-frame clones and omits some. The sample lists 150,000 to 200,000 clones; about 80% were seen once. This sample is drawn from a study of cytomegalovirus exposure and HLA in healthy donors. Germline loops: CDR1 MDHEN, CDR2 SYDVKM. J gave up 0 bases and V 3 bases, and 3 bases lay outside the gene matches. This CDR3 is built from 15 residues. Source material: PBMCs. The genes are TRBV28 and TRBJ2-7; the match to TRBD2 covers 9 bases. This TCR was recovered from a woman in her thirties or forties in good health and CMV-seronegative. This CDR3 reads CASSFRTSDSYEQYF. CDR3 nucleotides: TGTGCCAGCAGTTTCAGGACTAGCGACTCCTACGAGCAGTACTTC.